The 22 T cell receptor beta chains given below trace back to one sample, sequenced in a study of cytomegalovirus exposure and HLA in healthy donors. Amplification used 60 Vbeta primers and 13 Jbeta primers. The repertoire was sequenced with immunoSEQ multiplex PCR; TCRdb's copy has only in-frame clones and lacks some. The profile shows some 150,000 clones, almost 85% of them singletons. The specimen sequenced was PBMCs. These receptors were collected from a man aged 25-45 years in good health and CMV-seropositive.

V usage is TRBV10-1 and J usage is TRBJ1-1; 7 bases match TRBD1. This CDR3 has 12 residues. Germline CDR1 reads WNHNN; CDR2 reads SYGVQD (reference sequence). The trim removed 3 bases at V and 5 bases at J, leaving 0 bases unmatched. The CDR3 is CASSDRGTEAFF. The CDR3 nucleotides read TGCGCCAGCAGTGACAGGGGGACTGAAGCTTTCTTT.

The chain has TRBV9 and TRBJ2-7, with 7 nucleotides matching TRBD1. The germline V gene has CDR1 SGDLS and CDR2 YYNGEE. The length of the CDR3 is 15 residues. V was clipped by 4 bases and J by 0 bases; unmatched bases: 7. DNA for the CDR3: TGTGCCAGCAGCCTGGGGGACAGAATCTCCTACGAGCAGTACTTC. Amino acid sequence: CASSLGDRISYEQYF.

The V gene is TRBV6-5, the J gene TRBJ2-4, with D possibly being TRBD2 (6 bases). The V end was cut by 2 bases, the J end by 8 bases, with 7 bases between. Germline-derived CDR1 and CDR2 are MNHEY and SVGAGI. The CDR3 length is 12 residues. This CDR3 is CASSYGGDIQYF. The CDR3, as DNA: TGTGCCAGCAGTTACGGCGGGGACATTCAGTACTTC.

The chain recombines TRBV7-2 with TRBJ2-1, with TRBD2 matching over 9 bases. J gave up 9 bases and V 2 bases, and 8 bases lay outside the gene matches. The CDR3 has 15 residues. The germline V gene encodes CDR1 SGHTA and CDR2 FQGNSA. The CDR3 reads CASSLYSSGDSEQFF. The CDR3, as DNA: TGTGCCAGCAGCTTATATTCTAGCGGGGATTCTGAGCAGTTCTTC.

This clone was picked up one time. At the DNA level, this CDR3 is encoded by other sequences in the same sample as well. The genes are TRBV13 and TRBJ1-1; tentatively, D is TRBD1 (6 bases). The V gene's germline CDR1 is PRHDT and CDR2 FYEKMQ (reference sequence). The V gene lost 3 bases and the J gene lost 6 bases, with 8 bases spanning the gap. CDR3 size: 12 residues. For the CDR3, the DNA is TGTGCCAGCAGCTTCGGACAGTCTGAAGCTTTCTTT. Its translation: CASSFGQSEAFF.

The chain couples TRBV10-2 to TRBJ1-1; D ambiguous. This CDR3 comprises 11 residues. Germline-derived CDR1 and CDR2 are WSHSY and SAAADI. The V gene lost 7 bases and the J gene lost 1 base, with 4 bases spanning the gap. The CDR3 DNA is TGCGCCAGCACACAGAACACTGAAGCTTTCTTT. Translating it yields CASTQNTEAFF.

V is TRBV5-1 and J is TRBJ1-1; D is undetermined. The CDR3 has 15 amino acids. Trimming removed 2 bases at V and 1 base at J, with 12 bases between. The germline gives CDR1 SGHRS, CDR2 YFSETQ. CDR3: CASSFGSGPNTEAFF. CDR3 DNA sequence: TGCGCCAGCAGCTTTGGGAGCGGACCGAACACTGAAGCTTTCTTT.

V gene TRBV28 combines with J gene TRBJ1-3, with 7 bases that match TRBD1. The CDR3 consists of 17 residues. The junction had 12 bases not matched to a gene; V was cut back by 4 bases and J by 3 bases. The germline V gene encodes CDR1 MDHEN and CDR2 SYDVKM. The CDR3 sequence: CASSSRQGMFFGNTIYF. CDR3 in DNA: TGTGCCAGCAGTTCTCGACAGGGCATGTTTTTTGGAAACACCATATATTTT.

The CDR3 DNA sequence: TGTGCCAGCAGTGAGACGGGGGACACCGGGGAGCTGTTTTTT. Protein product: CASSETGDTGELFF. The chain joins TRBV6-1 to TRBJ2-2; D might be TRBD2 (6 bases). The length of the CDR3 is 14 residues. CDR1 MNHNS and CDR2 SASEGT come from the germline V gene. With 3 bases removed from V and 3 bases from J, the gap between germline ends came to 8 bases.

The CDR3 sequence: CASSRPTSATGWDTQYF. The DNA of the CDR3 is TGTGCCAGCAGCCGCCCCACTAGCGCCACCGGCTGGGATACGCAGTATTTT. V and J are TRBV9 and TRBJ2-3; TRBD2 aligns across 7 bases. This CDR3 is 17 amino acids long. J lost 6 bases, V lost 4 bases, and 17 bases had no gene match. Germline V gives CDR1 SGDLS, CDR2 YYNGEE.

This clone occurred a few times. This chain links TRBV29-1 with TRBJ2-5; D is possibly TRBD2 (5 bases). The CDR3 length is 11 residues. Trimming left V 7 bases short and J 7 bases short, with 13 bases between. Per the germline V gene, CDR1 is SQVTM and CDR2 is ANQGSEA. The CDR3 coding sequence is TGCAGCGCTATGACGGGGTGGACCCAGTACTTC. Encoded protein: CSAMTGWTQYF.

This clone was seen once. The chain links TRBV2 to TRBJ1-5; D may be TRBD1 (5 bases). CDR3 length equals 15 residues. The V end lost 6 bases, the J end lost 0 bases, and 12 bases lay between the germline ends. Germline assignment: CDR1 SNHLY and CDR2 FYNNEI. The CDR3 sequence: CASSLDRYSNQPQHF. Here the CDR3 DNA reads TGTGCCAGCAGCTTAGACAGATATAGCAATCAGCCCCAGCATTTT.

The chain has TRBV5-6 and TRBJ2-3; D possibly corresponds to TRBD2 (6 bases). The germline gives CDR1 SGHDT, CDR2 YYEEEE. This CDR3 contains 16 residues. V was pared by 6 bases and J by 6 bases, with 23 bases between. The DNA of the CDR3 is TGTGCCAGCACCCATCCTGCGAACCAAGCGGGCGATACGCAGTATTTT. Translation gives CASTHPANQAGDTQYF.

In this sample, this clone turned up a few times. The rearrangement uses TRBV9 and TRBJ2-1; 13 positions agree with TRBD2. Unmatched junction bases numbered 14, after V lost 4 bases and J lost 7 bases. This CDR3 has 18 amino acids. The V gene's germline CDR1 is SGDLS and CDR2 YYNGEE. The CDR3 sequence: CASSPPGFGLAGVNEQFF. CDR3 DNA: TGTGCCAGCAGCCCCCCCGGCTTTGGACTAGCGGGGGTTAATGAGCAGTTCTTC.

The chain employs TRBV5-6 and TRBJ1-1; D not resolved. CDR3 length: 13 residues. The germline gives CDR1 SGHDT, CDR2 YYEEEE. V shed 8 bases and J shed 5 bases, with 16 bases lying between them. CDR3 DNA sequence: TGTGCCAGAACCGACGGGAATTGGACTGAAGCTTTCTTT. Its translation is CARTDGNWTEAFF.

The V gene is TRBV30, the J gene TRBJ1-6; 12 nucleotides line up with TRBD1. This CDR3 comprises 13 residues. J lost 6 bases, V lost 8 bases, and 2 bases had no gene match. Germline V gene data show CDR1 as GTSNPN and CDR2 as SVGIG (reference sequence). CDR3 DNA sequence: TGTGCCGGGACAGGGGGCCGTAATTCACCCCTCCACTTT. This sequence encodes CAGTGGRNSPLHF.

The chain combines TRBV6-5 with TRBJ2-5; possible D gene TRBD1, 5 bases. Looked up from germline, CDR1 is MNHEY and CDR2 is SVGAGI. The CDR3 has 13 residues. V was clipped by 7 bases and J by 5 bases, with 14 bases between them. This chain's CDR3 is CASTHSGMETQYF. The CDR3 DNA follows: TGTGCCAGCACCCACTCAGGGATGGAGACCCAGTACTTC.

The chain employs TRBV29-1 and TRBJ2-5; D is possibly TRBD1 (5 bases). CDR3 length: 14 residues. The ends were cut back, 1 base at V and 5 bases at J, with 14 bases in the middle. Germline CDR1 and CDR2: SQVTM and ANQGSEA. The CDR3 here is CSVEGGRVFETQYF. The CDR3, as DNA: TGCAGCGTTGAAGGTGGCAGGGTCTTTGAGACCCAGTACTTC.

The J gene is TRBJ2-5, the V gene TRBV6-5; TRBD1 might be the D (5 bases). TRBJ2-7 explains the end of the DNA better; the J call may be wrong. Germline lookup yields CDR1 MNHEY and CDR2 SVGAGI. The CDR3 length is 14 residues. In DNA, the CDR3 is TGTGCCAGCACTATAAACCGACAGACCTACGAGCAGTACTTC. This encodes CASTINRQTYEQYF.

The chain employs TRBV19 and TRBJ2-2; weak D call: TRBD2 (6 bases). In germline, CDR1 is LNHDA, CDR2 SQIVND (reference sequence). The ends were cut back, 6 bases at V and 4 bases at J, with 12 bases in the middle. CDR3 length: 14 amino acids. The CDR3 region is CASRWDGSTGELFF. The CDR3 DNA follows: TGTGCCAGTAGATGGGACGGGAGCACCGGGGAGCTGTTTTTT.

CDR3 sequence (DNA): TGTGCCAGCCGTGAACGGGGTCGAAGGGGGAACACCATATATTTT. Its protein is CASRERGRRGNTIYF. The V and J genes are TRBV28 and TRBJ1-3; maybe TRBD1 (6 bases). The germline V gene encodes CDR1 MDHEN and CDR2 SYDVKM. The ends were cut back, 8 bases at V and 7 bases at J, with 21 bases in the middle. The CDR3 totals 15 residues.

The chain is built from TRBV18 and TRBJ2-7; 8 bases align to TRBD1. The CDR3 spans 14 residues. CDR1 and CDR2 from the germline V gene are KGHSH and LQKENI. The J segment lost 3 bases and the V segment lost 4 bases, leaving 5 bases of the junction unmatched. The CDR3 is CASSRTGSNYEQYF. The DNA for the CDR3 is TGTGCCAGCTCACGGACAGGGTCCAACTACGAGCAGTACTTC. The full variable domain, completed using reference TRBV18 and TRBJ2-7, is NAGVMQNPRHLVRRRGQEARLRCSPMKGHSHVYWYRQLPEEGLKFMVYLQKENIIDESGMPKERFSAEFPKEGPSILRIQQVVRGDSAAYFCASSRTGSNYEQYFGPGTRLTVT.